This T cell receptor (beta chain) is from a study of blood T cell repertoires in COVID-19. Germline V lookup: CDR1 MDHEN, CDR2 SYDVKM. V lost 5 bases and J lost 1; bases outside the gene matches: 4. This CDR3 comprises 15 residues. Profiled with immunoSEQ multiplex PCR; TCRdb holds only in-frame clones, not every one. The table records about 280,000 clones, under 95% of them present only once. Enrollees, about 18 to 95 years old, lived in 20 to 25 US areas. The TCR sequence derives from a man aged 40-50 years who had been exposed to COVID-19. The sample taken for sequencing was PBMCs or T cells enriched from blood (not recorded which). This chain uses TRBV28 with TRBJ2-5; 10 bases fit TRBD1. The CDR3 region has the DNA TGTGCCAGCAGTCGACAGGGGGCACGCCAAGAGACCCAGTACTTC. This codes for CASSRQGARQETQYF. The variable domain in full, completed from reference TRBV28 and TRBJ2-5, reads DVKVTQSSRYLVKRTGEKVFLECVQDMDHENMFWYRQDPGLGLRLIYFSYDVKMKEKGDIPEGYSVSREKKERFSLILESASTNQTSMYLCASSRQGARQETQYFGPGTRLLVL.